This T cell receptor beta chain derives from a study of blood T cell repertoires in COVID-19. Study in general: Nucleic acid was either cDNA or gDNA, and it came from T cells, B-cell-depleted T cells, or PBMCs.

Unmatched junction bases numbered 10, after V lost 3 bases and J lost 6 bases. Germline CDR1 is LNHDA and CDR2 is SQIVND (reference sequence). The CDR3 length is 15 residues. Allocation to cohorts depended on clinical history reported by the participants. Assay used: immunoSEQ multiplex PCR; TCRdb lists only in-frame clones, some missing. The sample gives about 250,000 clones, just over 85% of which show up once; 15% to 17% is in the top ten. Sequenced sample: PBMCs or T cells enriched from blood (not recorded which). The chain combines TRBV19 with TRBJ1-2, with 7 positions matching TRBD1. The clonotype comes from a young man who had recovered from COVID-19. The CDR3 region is CASSITGGGGDGYTF. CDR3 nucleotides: TGTGCCAGTAGTATCACAGGAGGAGGGGGCGATGGCTACACCTTC.